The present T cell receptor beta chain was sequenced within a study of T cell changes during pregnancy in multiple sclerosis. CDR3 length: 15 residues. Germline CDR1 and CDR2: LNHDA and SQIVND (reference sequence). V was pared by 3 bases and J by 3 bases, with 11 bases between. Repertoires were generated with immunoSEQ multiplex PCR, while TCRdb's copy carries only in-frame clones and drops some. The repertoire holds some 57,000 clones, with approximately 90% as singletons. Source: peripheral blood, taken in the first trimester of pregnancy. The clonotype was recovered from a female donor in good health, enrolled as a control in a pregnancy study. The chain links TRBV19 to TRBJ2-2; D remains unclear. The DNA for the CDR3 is TGTGCCAGTAGTATTTCACAGTACCACACCGGGGAGCTGTTTTTT. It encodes CASSISQYHTGELFF.